This T cell receptor (beta chain) was captured by sequencing in a study of a mutant IDH1 vaccine in newly diagnosed glioma. Study at large: Vaccination began 4-6 weeks post radiotherapy alone, or with temozolomide cycles. Patients previously underwent radiotherapy, temozolomide, or both, and most underwent both.

This clone was picked up a small number of times. Its specificity is unknown. The time point: week 47, end of study. Each dose of the vaccine consisted of 300 ug of mutant IDH1 20-mer peptide, with topical imiquimod. The CDR3 length is 14 residues. Deletions cut 0 bases from V and 14 bases from J, with 17 bases between. From germline, CDR1 is SEHNR and CDR2 FQNEAQ (reference sequence). Sequencing used immunoSEQ multiplex PCR; TCRdb keeps in-frame clones, though not all of them. The sample contains about 23,000 clones, 84% of which appear only once. The origin of this receptor is a man aged 40-49 years with glioma. Sequenced material: PBMCs, taken from a glioma patient whose treatment included an IDH1 peptide vaccine. The V gene is TRBV7-9, the J gene TRBJ2-1; possible D gene TRBD1, 6 bases. The CDR3: CASSLAIGGETKFF. Here the CDR3 DNA reads TGTGCCAGCAGCTTAGCGATAGGGGGAGAGACTAAGTTCTTC. Variable domain in full (rest from reference TRBV7-9 and TRBJ2-1): DTGVSQNPRHKITKRGQNVTFRCDPISEHNRLYWYRQTLGQGPEFLTYFQNEAQLEKSRLLSDRFSAERPKGSFSTLEIQRTEQGDSAMYLCASSLAIGGETKFFGPGTRLTVL.